This T cell receptor (beta chain) came from a study of cytotoxic CD8 clonotypes in ibrutinib-treated CLL. Repertoires were generated with immunoSEQ multiplex PCR, while TCRdb's copy carries only in-frame clones and drops some. The data contain roughly 28,000 clones, 85% of them seen just once; the ten biggest clones take up approximately 8.1%. J gave up 5 bases and V 4 bases, and 12 bases lay outside the gene matches. Per germline, CDR1 SGHRS and CDR2 YFSETQ. The CDR3 is 16 amino acids. The chain has TRBV5-1 and TRBJ2-5, with 9 bases identical to TRBD1. This receptor was identified in a human donor with chronic lymphocytic leukemia. The source material was PBMCs, sampled after 24 months of ibrutinib treatment. CDR3 region: CASSPPGTGTSETQYF. In DNA form, the CDR3 reads TGCGCCAGCAGCCCCCCCGGGACAGGGACGTCGGAGACCCAGTACTTC.